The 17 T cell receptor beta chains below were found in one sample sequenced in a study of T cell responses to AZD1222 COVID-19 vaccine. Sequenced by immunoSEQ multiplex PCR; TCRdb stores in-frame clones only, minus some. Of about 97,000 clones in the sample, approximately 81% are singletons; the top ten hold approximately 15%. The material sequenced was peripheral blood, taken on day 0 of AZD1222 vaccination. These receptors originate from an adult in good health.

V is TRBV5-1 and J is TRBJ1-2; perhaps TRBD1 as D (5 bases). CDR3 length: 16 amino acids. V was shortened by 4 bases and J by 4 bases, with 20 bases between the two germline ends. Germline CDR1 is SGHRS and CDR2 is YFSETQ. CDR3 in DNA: TGCGCCAGCAGCCCCTGGGGGGAGGACCCCTCCTATGGCTACACCTTC. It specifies CASSPWGEDPSYGYTF.

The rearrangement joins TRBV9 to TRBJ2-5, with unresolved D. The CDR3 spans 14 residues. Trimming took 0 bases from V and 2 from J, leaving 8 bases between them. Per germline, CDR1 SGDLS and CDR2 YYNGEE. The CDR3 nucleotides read TGTGCCAGCAGCGTAGCTGCGATTCAAGAGACCCAGTACTTC. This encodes CASSVAAIQETQYF.

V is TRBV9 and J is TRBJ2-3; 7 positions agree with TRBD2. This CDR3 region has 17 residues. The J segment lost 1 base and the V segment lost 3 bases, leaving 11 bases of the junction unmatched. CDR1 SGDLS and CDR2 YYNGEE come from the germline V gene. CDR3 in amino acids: CASSATPLAGGTDTQYF. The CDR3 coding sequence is TGTGCCAGCAGCGCCACCCCTCTCGCGGGGGGCACAGATACGCAGTATTTT.

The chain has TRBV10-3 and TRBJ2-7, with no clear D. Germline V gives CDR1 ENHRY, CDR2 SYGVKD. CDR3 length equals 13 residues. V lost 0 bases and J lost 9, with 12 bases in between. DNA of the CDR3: TGTGCCATCAGTGAGTCGTCACCCCCCCGGCAGTACTTC. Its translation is CAISESSPPRQYF.

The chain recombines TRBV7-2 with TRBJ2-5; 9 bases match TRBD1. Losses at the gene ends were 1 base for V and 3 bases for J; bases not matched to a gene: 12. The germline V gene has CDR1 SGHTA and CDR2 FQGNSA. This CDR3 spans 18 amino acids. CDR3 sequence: CASSLVGQGGRLKETQYF. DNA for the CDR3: TGTGCCAGCAGCTTAGTGGGACAGGGCGGTCGATTAAAAGAGACCCAGTACTTC.

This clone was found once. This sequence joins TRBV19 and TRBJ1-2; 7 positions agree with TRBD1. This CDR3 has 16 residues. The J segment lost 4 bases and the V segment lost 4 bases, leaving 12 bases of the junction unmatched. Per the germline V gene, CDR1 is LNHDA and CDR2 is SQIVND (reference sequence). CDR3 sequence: CASSRDSGPGGYGYTF. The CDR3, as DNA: TGTGCCAGTAGTAGGGACAGCGGACCCGGAGGCTATGGCTACACCTTC. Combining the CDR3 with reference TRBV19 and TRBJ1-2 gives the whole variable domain DGGITQSPKYLFRKEGQNVTLSCEQNLNHDAMYWYRQDPGQGLRLIYYSQIVNDFQKGDIAEGYSVSREKKESFPLTVTSAQKNPTAFYLCASSRDSGPGGYGYTFGSGTRLTVV.

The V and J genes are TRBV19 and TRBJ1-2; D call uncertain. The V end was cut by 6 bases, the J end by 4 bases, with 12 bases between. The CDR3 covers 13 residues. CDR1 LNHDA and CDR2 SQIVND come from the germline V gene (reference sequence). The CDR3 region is CASSEGASYGYTF. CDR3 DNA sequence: TGTGCCAGTAGCGAAGGAGCCTCCTATGGCTACACCTTC.

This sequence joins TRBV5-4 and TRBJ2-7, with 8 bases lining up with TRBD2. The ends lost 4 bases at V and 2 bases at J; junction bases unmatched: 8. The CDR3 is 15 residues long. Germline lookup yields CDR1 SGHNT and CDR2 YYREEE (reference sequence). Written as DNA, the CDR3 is TGTGCCAGCAGCCTCTCGGCGGGAGGAACCTACGAGCAGTACTTC. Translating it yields CASSLSAGGTYEQYF.

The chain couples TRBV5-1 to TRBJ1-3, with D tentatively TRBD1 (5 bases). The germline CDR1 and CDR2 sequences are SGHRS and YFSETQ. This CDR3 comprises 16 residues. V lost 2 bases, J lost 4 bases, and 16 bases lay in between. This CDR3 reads CASSLAGTRFGNTIYF. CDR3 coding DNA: TGCGCCAGCAGCTTAGCCGGGACGAGGTTCGGAAACACCATATATTTT.

The CDR3 DNA reads TGTGCCAGCTCACCACAGGGGCCAAACTATGGCTACACCTTC. It codes for CASSPQGPNYGYTF. This rearrangement joins TRBV18 to TRBJ1-2; a possible D gene is TRBD1 (5 bases). CDR3 length: 14 amino acids. Trimming shortened V by 1 base and J by 2 bases, and 8 bases separated the two germline ends. The germline CDR1 and CDR2 sequences are KGHSH and LQKENI.

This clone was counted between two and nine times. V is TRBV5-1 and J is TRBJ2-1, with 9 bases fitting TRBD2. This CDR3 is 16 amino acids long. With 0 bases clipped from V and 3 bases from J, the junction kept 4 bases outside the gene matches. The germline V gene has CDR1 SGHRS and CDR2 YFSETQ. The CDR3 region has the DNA TGCGCCAGCAGCTTGGGACTAGCGGTGGTCTACAATGAGCAGTTCTTC. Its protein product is CASSLGLAVVYNEQFF.

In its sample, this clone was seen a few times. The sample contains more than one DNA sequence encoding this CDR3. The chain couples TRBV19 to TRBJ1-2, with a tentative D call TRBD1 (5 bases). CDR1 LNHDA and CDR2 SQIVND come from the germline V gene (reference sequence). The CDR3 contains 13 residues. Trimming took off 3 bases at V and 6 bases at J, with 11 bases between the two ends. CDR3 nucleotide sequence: TGTGCCAGTAGTATGGGGCGGACCGATGGCTACACCTTC. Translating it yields CASSMGRTDGYTF. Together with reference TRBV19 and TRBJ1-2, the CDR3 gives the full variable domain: DGGITQSPKYLFRKEGQNVTLSCEQNLNHDAMYWYRQDPGQGLRLIYYSQIVNDFQKGDIAEGYSVSREKKESFPLTVTSAQKNPTAFYLCASSMGRTDGYTFGSGTRLTVV.

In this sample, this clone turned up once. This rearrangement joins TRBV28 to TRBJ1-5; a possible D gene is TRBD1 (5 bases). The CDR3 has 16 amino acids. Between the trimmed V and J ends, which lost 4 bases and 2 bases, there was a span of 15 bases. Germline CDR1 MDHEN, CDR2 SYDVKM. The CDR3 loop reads CASSSGIRGGNQPQHF. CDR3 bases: TGTGCCAGCAGTTCTGGAATCAGAGGGGGCAATCAGCCCCAGCATTTT.

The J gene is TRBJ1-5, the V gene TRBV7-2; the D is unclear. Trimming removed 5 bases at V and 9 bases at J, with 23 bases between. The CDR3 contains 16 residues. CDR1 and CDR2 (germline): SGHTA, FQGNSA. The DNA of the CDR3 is TGTGCCAGCAGCCCTCACATCCCCGCCCGGGGAGGGCCCCAGCATTTT. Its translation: CASSPHIPARGGPQHF.

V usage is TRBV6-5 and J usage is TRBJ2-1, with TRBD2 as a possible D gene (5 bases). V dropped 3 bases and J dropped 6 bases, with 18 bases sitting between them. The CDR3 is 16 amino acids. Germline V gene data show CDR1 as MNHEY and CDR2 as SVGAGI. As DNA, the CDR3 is TGTGCCAGCAGTTATCCAACTAGTGGAGGTCGCAATGAGCAGTTCTTC. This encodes CASSYPTSGGRNEQFF.

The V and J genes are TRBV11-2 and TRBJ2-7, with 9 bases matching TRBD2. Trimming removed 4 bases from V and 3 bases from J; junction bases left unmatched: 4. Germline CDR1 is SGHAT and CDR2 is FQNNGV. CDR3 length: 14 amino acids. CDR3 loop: CASSWIAGDYEQYF. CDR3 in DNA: TGTGCCAGCAGCTGGATAGCGGGAGACTACGAGCAGTACTTC.

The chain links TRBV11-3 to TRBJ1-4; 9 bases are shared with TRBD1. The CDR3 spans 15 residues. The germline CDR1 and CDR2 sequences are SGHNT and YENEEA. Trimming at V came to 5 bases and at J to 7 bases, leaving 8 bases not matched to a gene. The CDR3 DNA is TGTGCCAGCAGCGATAGTGGGACAGGGTTTGAAAAACTGTTTTTT. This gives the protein CASSDSGTGFEKLFF. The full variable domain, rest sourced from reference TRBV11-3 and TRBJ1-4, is EAGVVQSPRYKIIEKKQPVAFWCNPISGHNTLYWYLQNLGQGPELLIRYENEEAVDDSQLPKDRFSAERLKGVDSTLKIQPAELGDSAVYLCASSDSGTGFEKLFFGSGTQLSVL.